What follows describes a single T cell receptor beta chain. The antigen is not known. This entry is derived from a study of CD8 T cells in ankylosing spondylitis. Overall study findings and caveats: Earlier reports found some motif variants in synovial fluid and blood in reactive arthritis. Matched synovial fluid from ankylosing spondylitis patients was reported to be enriched for disease-linked clones. A motif of 7 to 9 highly homologous TCR beta variants was seen as apparently characteristic of ankylosing spondylitis blood. Clones linked to disease, bearing a CD8+ phenotype, were relatively rare in peripheral blood.

Quantitative molecular-barcoded 5'-RACE generated the TCR beta libraries. In TCRdb, the 5' RACE reads were re-called with MiXCR into one record per CDR3 protein. The data show 350,000 to 450,000 distinct CDR3 sequences, roughly a quarter seen once. Trimming removed 5 bases at V and 4 bases at J, with 14 bases between. Germline V gives CDR1 LNHDA, CDR2 SQIVND (reference sequence). The CDR3 consists of 14 residues. The chain recombines TRBV19 with TRBJ1-1; possibly TRBD1 for D (5 bases). The source material was blood, either unsorted or a sorted T cell fraction (not recorded which). This receptor was identified in a male donor with ankylosing spondylitis. CDR3 nucleotide sequence: TGTGCCAGTAGTCGGGGGGATGGAGGCACTGAAGCTTTCTTT. Encoded protein: CASSRGDGGTEAFF.